Listed here are 26 T cell receptor beta chains from one sample, sequenced in a study of T-cell reconstitution after alpha-beta-depleted transplantation in children. Preparation of the TCRbeta library was carried out with unique molecular identifiers. MiXCR was run by TCRdb on the PCR reads, yielding one entry per CDR3 protein. The data contain 700,000 to 950,000 distinct CDR3 sequences, 16% of them singletons. The material sequenced was PBMCs, mostly from graft donor cells, taken 360 days after TCRalphabeta/CD19-depleted stem cell transplant. The receptors were gathered from a male patient between 10 and 17 years old who had a stem cell transplant for acute lymphoblastic leukemia, so the T cells may come from the graft donor.

This clonotype has just a few counts. The genes are TRBV12-3 or TRBV12-4 and TRBJ2-7, with 11 nucleotides matching TRBD1. V lost 7 bases, J lost 2 bases, and 4 bases stayed unmatched. The length of the CDR3 is 14 residues. CDR3 in DNA: TGTGCCAGCAACCCGGACAGGGGGCCCTACGAGCAGTACTTC. Its translation: CASNPDRGPYEQYF.

This clonotype was counted ten times or more. This chain links TRBV10-3 with TRBJ1-5; TRBD1 matches at 11 bases. J was trimmed by 6 bases and V by 6 bases; bases with no gene match: 16. The CDR3 is 18 residues long. Germline V lookup: CDR1 ENHRY, CDR2 SYGVKD. The CDR3 spells CAISEQDRGQEFGQPQHF. The CDR3 nucleotides read TGTGCCATCAGCGAACAGGACAGGGGGCAAGAATTTGGTCAGCCCCAGCATTTT.

The CDR3 protein is CASSQALAGFESYEQYF. In DNA form, the CDR3 reads TGCGCCAGCAGCCAAGCCCTAGCGGGCTTCGAGTCCTACGAGCAGTACTTC. The rearrangement links TRBV4-1 to TRBJ2-7; 8 bases are shared with TRBD2. The germline V gene has CDR1 MGHRA and CDR2 YSYEKL. The CDR3 sequence is 17 residues long. V shed 1 base and J 1 base; nucleotides not matched to a gene: 9.

This clonotype was seen at least ten times. The chain couples TRBV25-1 to TRBJ2-1; no clear D gene. V shed 2 bases and J shed 4 bases, with 3 bases lying between them. The V gene's germline CDR1 is MGHDK and CDR2 SYGVNS. CDR3 length equals 12 residues. CDR3 sequence (DNA): TGTGCCAGCAGTGAAGTATACAATGAGCAGTTCTTC. It encodes CASSEVYNEQFF.

This chain links TRBV2 with TRBJ2-1, with D uncertain. The V and J ends lost 2 bases and 4 bases respectively, with 15 bases between them. The CDR3 has 16 residues. Germline V lookup: CDR1 SNHLY, CDR2 FYNNEI. In DNA, the CDR3 is TGTGCCAGCAGTGAAACCGTCCGGGTGGGGTACAATGAGCAGTTCTTC. It translates to CASSETVRVGYNEQFF. Using reference TRBV2 and TRBJ2-1 for the parts outside the CDR3, the full variable domain is EPEVTQTPSHQVTQMGQEVILRCVPISNHLYFYWYRQILGQKVEFLVSFYNNEISEKSEIFDDQFSVERPDGSNFTLKIRSTKLEDSAMYFCASSETVRVGYNEQFFGPGTRLTVL.

This clonotype was picked up many times. The chain carries TRBV21-1 and TRBJ2-5. TRBV21-1 is a documented pseudogene. The CDR3 loop spans 11 amino acids. This chain's CDR3 is CASSKEETQYF. The DNA for the CDR3 is TGTGCCAGCAGCAAAGAAGAGACCCAGTACTTC.

V usage is TRBV29-1 and J usage is TRBJ2-7, with D perhaps TRBD2 (6 bases). The V gene's germline CDR1 is SQVTM and CDR2 ANQGSEA. The CDR3 sequence is 14 residues long. The ends were cut back, 5 bases at V and 6 bases at J, with 20 bases in the middle. The CDR3 DNA reads as TGCAGCGTTCGCCGGGACTCCCGGAGCTCCGAGCAGTACTTC. Translating gives CSVRRDSRSSEQYF.

There are a few counts of this clonotype. J is TRBJ1-1 and V is TRBV12-3 or TRBV12-4; TRBD1 might be the D (5 bases). There are 14 residues in the CDR3. Trimming removed 7 bases at V and 10 bases at J, with 22 bases between. This chain's CDR3 is CASTPTGTMAGAFF. CDR3 in DNA: TGTGCCAGCACCCCCACAGGAACAATGGCTGGAGCTTTCTTT.

The J gene is TRBJ2-5, the V gene TRBV5-6, with D unclear. Germline V gives CDR1 SGHDT, CDR2 YYEEEE. The CDR3 contains 14 residues. Trimming stripped 2 bases from V and 4 bases from J, with 12 bases between. DNA for the CDR3: TGTGCCAGCAGCTTTACCCCACCAAGAGAGACCCAGTACTTC. The encoded protein is CASSFTPPRETQYF. Based on the CDR3 plus reference TRBV5-6 and TRBJ2-5, the full variable domain is DAGVTQSPTHLIKTRGQQVTLRCSPKSGHDTVSWYQQALGQGPQFIFQYYEEEERQRGNFPDRFSGHQFPNYSSELNVNALLLGDSALYLCASSFTPPRETQYFGPGTRLLVL.

This clonotype was seen more than once but under ten times. V is TRBV7-6 and J is TRBJ2-2, with D tentatively TRBD2 (5 bases). The CDR3 is 15 residues long. V lost 5 bases to trimming and J lost 0 bases, with 10 bases between them. From germline, CDR1 is SGHVS and CDR2 FNYEAQ. Written as DNA, the CDR3 is TGTGCCAGCAGCCCGAAGCGGACGAACACCGGGGAGCTGTTTTTT. As protein: CASSPKRTNTGELFF.

This rearrangement joins TRBV5-1 to TRBJ2-6; the D gene is possibly TRBD1 (6 bases). The CDR3 is 16 residues long. V shed 4 bases and J shed 4 bases, with 15 bases lying between them. From germline, CDR1 is SGHRS and CDR2 YFSETQ. The CDR3 DNA reads as TGCGCCAGCAGCGCTCCGACAGGTTCAGGGGCCAACGTCCTGACTTTC. Translation gives CASSAPTGSGANVLTF.

The chain carries TRBV6-5 and TRBJ2-1; D perhaps matches TRBD1 (6 bases). Trimming pared 5 bases from V and 1 base from J, leaving 12 bases between. CDR3 size: 15 residues. Germline V lookup: CDR1 MNHEY, CDR2 SVGAGI. CDR3 nucleotide sequence: TGTGCCAGCAGTCAGGGGAAATCGTCCTACAATGAGCAGTTCTTC. It yields the protein CASSQGKSSYNEQFF.

This clonotype was detected only a few times. V usage is TRBV7-9 and J usage is TRBJ2-1; 9 bases fit TRBD2. J lost 15 bases, V lost 4 bases, and 7 bases had no gene match. From germline, CDR1 is SEHNR and CDR2 FQNEAQ (reference sequence). This CDR3 spans 12 amino acids. In DNA form, the CDR3 reads TGTGCCAGCAGCTCTCCGGGACTAGCAAGGTTCTTC. The encoded protein is CASSSPGLARFF.

V is TRBV4-2 and J is TRBJ2-5, with 8 nucleotides matching TRBD2. The CDR3 length is 16 residues. The J segment lost 5 bases and the V segment lost 0 bases, leaving 8 bases of the junction unmatched. CDR1 is LGHNA and CDR2 is YNFKEQ in the germline V gene. CDR3 nucleotides: TGTGCCAGCAGCCAAGATCCGGGAGGGCTATGGGAGACCCAGTACTTC. Amino acids: CASSQDPGGLWETQYF.

Only a few counts were recorded for this clonotype. The V call is TRBV5-6, the J call TRBJ2-7, with D possibly TRBD2 on 6 matching bases. Looked up from germline, CDR1 is SGHDT and CDR2 is YYEEEE. The length of the CDR3 is 14 residues. V was cut by 3 bases and J by 2 bases, with 12 bases left in between. CDR3 nucleotides: TGTGCCAGCAGCTGGCGGGACTCTGCCTACGAGCAGTACTTC. Translation: CASSWRDSAYEQYF.

This clonotype appeared a few times. The chain employs TRBV7-3 and TRBJ1-5; D might be TRBD1 (5 bases). This CDR3 is built from 15 residues. In germline, CDR1 is SGHTA, CDR2 FQGTGA. The V end lost 5 bases, the J end lost 2 bases, and 13 bases lay between the germline ends. CDR3 bases: TGTGCCAGCAGCCGAACGGACACCTGCAATCAGCCCCAGCATTTT. Its translation is CASSRTDTCNQPQHF.

This clonotype showed up just a few times. This sequence joins TRBV24-1 and TRBJ2-6, with D perhaps matching TRBD1 (6 bases). The CDR3 contains 16 residues. V lost 1 base and J lost 3, with 9 bases in between. CDR1 and CDR2 (germline): KGHDR, SFDVKD. The CDR3 DNA reads TGTGCCACCAGTGATTTCTCAGGGGATGGGGCCAACGTCCTGACTTTC. Protein product: CATSDFSGDGANVLTF.

This clonotype showed up just a few times. This chain joins TRBV29-1 and TRBJ2-7, with 14 positions matching TRBD2. CDR3 size: 16 residues. CDR1 SQVTM and CDR2 ANQGSEA come from the germline V gene. The J segment lost 6 bases and the V segment lost 3 bases, leaving 10 bases of the junction unmatched. CDR3 nucleotide sequence: TGCAGCGTTGATTCTTTCGGGACTAGCGGGAGTAGCGAGCAGTACTTC. Its translation is CSVDSFGTSGSSEQYF.

This clonotype was recorded a few times. The gene calls are TRBV29-1 and TRBJ2-5; the match to TRBD1 covers 10 bases. This CDR3 has 13 residues. V shed 7 bases, J shed 5 bases, and the junction held 7 bases outside the gene matches. The germline gives CDR1 SQVTM, CDR2 ANQGSEA. The CDR3 bases are TGCAGCGCAGACAGGGGGCCGTGGGAGACCCAGTACTTC. Translating it yields CSADRGPWETQYF.

This chain joins TRBV9 and TRBJ2-1; D possibly corresponds to TRBD2 (6 bases). V lost 1 base, J lost 2 bases, and 13 bases lay in between. The CDR3 sequence is 16 residues long. CDR1 is SGDLS and CDR2 is YYNGEE in the germline V gene. The CDR3 here is CASSVSGRGTYNEQFF. The CDR3 DNA follows: TGTGCCAGCAGCGTATCGGGGCGGGGAACCTACAATGAGCAGTTCTTC. Supplemented by reference TRBV9 and TRBJ2-1, the full variable domain reads DSGVTQTPKHLITATGQRVTLRCSPRSGDLSVYWYQQSLDQGLQFLIQYYNGEERAKGNILERFSAQQFPDLHSELNLSSLELGDSALYFCASSVSGRGTYNEQFFGPGTRLTVL.

Only one count was recorded for this clonotype. This sequence joins TRBV20-1 and TRBJ2-3; D may match TRBD1 or TRBD2 (5 bases each). Trimming shortened V by 3 bases and J by 3 bases, and 7 bases separated the two germline ends. From germline, CDR1 is DFQATT and CDR2 SNEGSKA (reference sequence). The CDR3 contains 12 residues. The CDR3 DNA is TGCAGTGCTAGGGGGGAAACAGATACGCAGTATTTT. It encodes CSARGETDTQYF.

This sequence joins TRBV7-3 and TRBJ2-3; 9 nucleotides align to TRBD1. Trimming at V came to 7 bases and at J to 4 bases, leaving 9 bases not matched to a gene. CDR1 is SGHTA, CDR2 FQGTGA, per germline. The CDR3 is 15 amino acids. DNA of the CDR3: TGTGCCAGCACCCACGGGACAGGGAAGGCAGATACGCAGTATTTT. Translating gives CASTHGTGKADTQYF.

This rearrangement joins TRBV27 to TRBJ2-7; D remains unclear. V was shortened by 8 bases and J by 6 bases, with 11 bases between the two germline ends. Germline lookup yields CDR1 MNHEY and CDR2 SMNVEV (reference sequence). The CDR3 is made up of 11 amino acids. DNA of the CDR3: TGTGCCAGCGGGTTGGGCCCCGAGCAGTACTTC. Translated, it gives CASGLGPEQYF.

The rearrangement links TRBV11-2 to TRBJ2-5, with D perhaps matching TRBD2 (6 bases). In germline, CDR1 is SGHAT, CDR2 FQNNGV. Trimming shortened V by 4 bases and J by 2 bases, and 17 bases separated the two germline ends. This CDR3 contains 16 residues. The CDR3 region has the DNA TGTGCCAGCAGCTCTAATGGGGGGTGGACACAAGAGACCCAGTACTTC. It yields the protein CASSSNGGWTQETQYF.

This clonotype was recorded at least ten times. V gene TRBV10-1 combines with J gene TRBJ2-3, with a weak D call TRBD2 (5 bases). CDR1 is WNHNN, CDR2 SYGVQD, per germline (reference sequence). V shed 0 bases and J shed 7 bases, with 11 bases lying between them. The CDR3 sequence is 14 residues long. The CDR3 DNA follows: TGCGCCAGCAGTGAGTCCCGACCGGGGAATACGCAGTATTTT. Translating gives CASSESRPGNTQYF.

The gene calls are TRBV20-1 and TRBJ1-4; 7 nucleotides line up with TRBD1. The junction had 6 bases not matched to a gene; V was cut back by 6 bases and J by 5 bases. There are 13 residues in the CDR3. Looked up from germline, CDR1 is DFQATT and CDR2 is SNEGSKA (reference sequence). The CDR3 DNA reads as TGCAGTGCAGGGGACAGCCAGAATGAAAAACTGTTTTTT. Encoded protein: CSAGDSQNEKLFF.